The 18 T cell receptor beta chains listed next were all sequenced from one sample in a study of cytomegalovirus exposure and HLA in healthy donors. The PCR employed 60 Vbeta primers together with 13 Jbeta primers. Profiled with immunoSEQ multiplex PCR; TCRdb holds only in-frame clones, not every one. The sample yields more than 40,000 clones, 45% to 60% seen once. Source material: PBMCs. These receptors were taken from a man between 60 and 75 years old in good health and CMV-seronegative.

This clone was picked up a small number of times. The V and J genes are TRBV10-3 and TRBJ1-4; no firm D call. V was trimmed by 3 bases and J by 7 bases, leaving 12 bases between them. The CDR3 has 14 residues. Germline V gene data show CDR1 as ENHRY and CDR2 as SYGVKD. The CDR3 region is CAISDGLAGEKLFF. In DNA form, the CDR3 reads TGTGCCATCAGTGACGGACTGGCGGGTGAAAAACTGTTTTTT.

The V gene is TRBV29-1, the J gene TRBJ1-4; tentatively, D is TRBD1 (5 bases). V lost 7 bases and J lost 6, with 12 bases in between. The CDR3 runs to 12 residues. Germline V lookup: CDR1 SQVTM, CDR2 ANQGSEA. The CDR3 loop reads CSAITGDEKLFF. The DNA of the CDR3 is TGCAGCGCGATAACGGGGGATGAAAAACTGTTTTTT.

The V call is TRBV30, the J call TRBJ2-1; 11 bases agree with TRBD2. CDR3 length equals 18 residues. In germline, CDR1 is GTSNPN, CDR2 SVGIG (reference sequence). The trim removed 4 bases at V and 0 bases at J, leaving 11 bases unmatched. The CDR3 DNA is TGTGCCTGGACTAGTGGACTAGCGGGTTCTAGCTCCTACAATGAGCAGTTCTTC. This sequence encodes CAWTSGLAGSSSYNEQFF.

This sequence joins TRBV30 and TRBJ1-2; 7 positions agree with TRBD1. Germline V CDR1 and CDR2: GTSNPN, SVGIG (reference sequence). The CDR3 extends over 13 amino acids. After removal of 1 base from V and 5 bases from J, the junction contained 4 bases not matched to a gene. CDR3 region: CAWSDRGSYGYTF. In DNA form, the CDR3 reads TGTGCCTGGAGTGACAGGGGTAGTTATGGCTACACCTTC.

The chain combines TRBV23-1 with TRBJ1-2; 10 bases map to TRBD1. TRBV23-1 is designated an ORF whose function remains uncertain. There are 18 residues in the CDR3. V gave up 4 bases and J gave up 5 bases; unmatched junction bases: 16. CDR3 coding DNA: TGCGCCAGCAGTCGAAAGTTCGTGGGGGACAGGGGAATTTATGGCTACACCTTC. This encodes CASSRKFVGDRGIYGYTF.

In its sample, this clone was seen once. The chain combines TRBV25-1 with TRBJ2-5, with a possible D match to TRBD1 (5 bases). The DNA end is more similar to TRBJ2-7, so the J call may be wrong. CDR1 and CDR2 (germline): MGHDK, SYGVNS. CDR3 size: 14 residues. CDR3 DNA: TGTGCCAGCAGCCAATGGGGCAGCTCCTACGAGCAGTACTTC. This gives the protein CASSQWGSSYEQYF.

The chain combines TRBV4-1 with TRBJ1-4, with 8 bases lining up with TRBD1. J gave up 16 bases and V 1 base, and 20 bases lay outside the gene matches. The CDR3 loop spans 17 amino acids. CDR1 and CDR2 (germline): MGHRA, YSYEKL. CDR3: CASSQVPGQVFHQGEFF. CDR3 in DNA: TGCGCCAGCAGCCAAGTCCCGGGACAGGTCTTTCACCAAGGAGAGTTTTTT.

V gene TRBV14 combines with J gene TRBJ2-1; 11 nucleotides match TRBD2. V gave up 4 bases and J gave up 8 bases; unmatched junction bases: 7. CDR1 is SGHDN and CDR2 is FVKESK in the germline V gene. CDR3 length: 15 residues. CDR3 region: CASSPLAGEMYEQFF. Here the CDR3 DNA reads TGTGCCAGCAGCCCACTAGCGGGAGAGATGTATGAGCAGTTCTTC.

This clone turned up a few times. This sequence joins TRBV6-5 and TRBJ2-7; D might be TRBD1 (5 bases). The CDR3 is 13 amino acids. Germline CDR1 MNHEY, CDR2 SVGAGI. Trimming pared 2 bases from V and 5 bases from J, leaving 10 bases between. CDR3 nucleotides: TGTGCCAGCAGTTACATGGACAAGGACGAGCAGTACTTC. It specifies CASSYMDKDEQYF.

This clone counts as medium-sized. The gene calls are TRBV5-4 and TRBJ2-3; TRBD2 matches 11 bases. V lost 4 bases and J lost 0; bases outside the gene matches: 7. This CDR3 has 17 amino acids. The germline CDR1 and CDR2 sequences are SGHNT and YYREEE (reference sequence). The CDR3 DNA is TGTGCCAGCAGCCGAGGTCGGACTAGCGGGAGCACAGATACGCAGTATTTT. It codes for CASSRGRTSGSTDTQYF.

V is TRBV5-1 and J is TRBJ2-1, with TRBD2 identical over 13 bases. Germline CDR1 reads SGHRS; CDR2 reads YFSETQ. CDR3 length: 17 amino acids. V gave up 4 bases and J gave up 6 bases; unmatched junction bases: 10. The CDR3 sequence is CASSPSLTSGRPNEQFF. DNA for the CDR3: TGCGCCAGCAGCCCTTCCCTGACTAGCGGGAGGCCCAATGAGCAGTTCTTC.

This chain connects TRBV5-1 to TRBJ2-7; weak D call: TRBD1 (6 bases). CDR3 length: 12 residues. The germline V gene has CDR1 SGHRS and CDR2 YFSETQ. V dropped 6 bases and J dropped 2 bases, with 9 bases sitting between them. DNA of the CDR3: TGCGCCAGCAAGGACAGTGCCTACGAGCAGTACTTC. As protein: CASKDSAYEQYF.

A few counts support this clone. V and J are TRBV7-9 and TRBJ2-7, with 7 bases that match TRBD2. CDR3 length equals 16 residues. CDR1 is SEHNR, CDR2 FQNEAQ, per germline (reference sequence). J gave up 3 bases and V 3 bases, and 11 bases lay outside the gene matches. CDR3 protein: CASSFLGGGIIYEQYF. The CDR3 DNA reads as TGTGCCAGCAGCTTCCTCGGGGGAGGGATAATCTACGAGCAGTACTTC.

The chain joins TRBV14 to TRBJ1-1; the D gene is possibly TRBD1 (6 bases). Between the trimmed V and J ends, which lost 3 bases and 11 bases, there was a span of 16 bases. The CDR3 is made up of 13 amino acids. Germline loops: CDR1 SGHDN, CDR2 FVKESK. Here the CDR3 reads CASSHAGTGSAFF. In DNA, the CDR3 is TGTGCCAGCAGCCATGCAGGTACAGGGTCGGCTTTCTTT.

This rearrangement joins TRBV19 to TRBJ1-5; maybe TRBD1 (6 bases). Trimming shortened V by 11 bases and J by 6 bases, and 17 bases separated the two germline ends. Germline loops: CDR1 LNHDA, CDR2 SQIVND (reference sequence). This CDR3 has 13 amino acids. CDR3: CAGGGGLSQPQHF. As DNA, the CDR3 is TGTGCCGGGGGCGGTGGGTTGAGTCAGCCCCAGCATTTT.

The V call is TRBV5-8, the J call TRBJ1-5; 12 bases are shared with TRBD1. The CDR3 is made up of 16 amino acids. Unmatched junction bases numbered 5, after V lost 4 bases and J lost 3 bases. The germline V gene has CDR1 SGHTS and CDR2 YDEGEE. CDR3 DNA sequence: TGTGCCAGCAGCCTTGGGACAGGGGGCGTCAATCAGCCCCAGCATTTT. This gives the protein CASSLGTGGVNQPQHF. Variable domain in full (rest from reference TRBV5-8 and TRBJ1-5): EAGVTQSPTHLIKTRGQQATLRCSPISGHTSVYWYQQALGLGLQFLLWYDEGEERNRGNFPPRFSGRQFPNYSSELNVNALELEDSALYLCASSLGTGGVNQPQHFGDGTRLSIL.

Only a few counts were recorded for this clone. The J gene is TRBJ2-1, the V gene TRBV4-2; 9 bases are shared with TRBD2. The germline gives CDR1 LGHNA, CDR2 YNFKEQ. The CDR3 sequence is 18 residues long. J was trimmed by 0 bases and V by 2 bases; bases with no gene match: 8. Here the CDR3 reads CASSQYPSGVDSYNEQFF. The CDR3 bases are TGTGCCAGCAGCCAATATCCTAGCGGGGTTGACTCCTACAATGAGCAGTTCTTC.

The rearrangement links TRBV7-6 to TRBJ2-7; D might be TRBD2 (5 bases). V was clipped by 5 bases and J by 1 base, with 12 bases between them. Germline values: CDR1 SGHVS, CDR2 FNYEAQ. The CDR3 covers 14 residues. CDR3 nucleotide sequence: TGTGCCAGCAGCCCGAGGGCCGGATCCTACGAGCAGTACTTC. It specifies CASSPRAGSYEQYF.